Below are 19 T cell receptor beta chains sequenced from a single sample in a study of CDR3 diversity in severe acne. One entry per CDR3 protein, called by TCRdb with MiXCR from the PCR reads. In the table there are more than 70,000 distinct CDR3 sequences, roughly half of which are singletons. Sequenced: blood. These receptor sequences come from a male donor in good health, serving as a control.

V is TRBV12-3 or TRBV12-4 and J is TRBJ1-2; D is uncertain. Trimming pared 6 bases from V and 8 bases from J, leaving 10 bases between. The CDR3 is made up of 11 amino acids. CDR3 residues: CASRLQGGYTF. The CDR3 coding sequence is TGTGCCAGCAGATTACAAGGCGGCTACACCTTC.

This clonotype was seen a handful of times. The chain links TRBV24-1 to TRBJ1-5; D remains ambiguous. Trimming removed 9 bases from V and 4 bases from J, with 9 bases in between. The CDR3 totals 12 residues. Germline values: CDR1 KGHDR, CDR2 SFDVKD. CDR3 sequence: CATSPGNQPQHF. In DNA, the CDR3 is TGTGCCACCTCCCCAGGAAATCAGCCCCAGCATTTT.

This clonotype was detected only once. Being one base from a much bigger clone, this may be a read error. The V call is TRBV4-2, the J call TRBJ2-7, with 9 positions matching TRBD1. The ends lost 5 bases at V and 0 bases at J; junction bases unmatched: 2. The length of the CDR3 is 14 residues. Germline CDR1 LGHNA, CDR2 YNFKEQ. The CDR3 here is CASSVGQGSYEQYF. The CDR3 DNA is TGTGCCAGCAGCGTGGGACAGGGCTCCTACGAGCAGTACTTC.

This clonotype was counted between two and nine times. The J gene is TRBJ2-3, the V gene TRBV11-3; 8 positions agree with TRBD2. This CDR3 has 15 amino acids. With V trimmed by 7 bases and J by 5 bases, 11 bases remained unmatched. CDR1 is SGHNT, CDR2 YENEEA, per germline. The CDR3 nucleotides are TGTGCCAGCAACCCACTCGGGAGGGCCCTAGATACGCAGTATTTT. Translated: CASNPLGRALDTQYF.

By share of the sample, this clonotype is medium-sized. The chain has TRBV19 and TRBJ2-7, with D unresolved. V shed 6 bases and J shed 3 bases, with 15 bases lying between them. The CDR3 is made up of 14 amino acids. Germline CDR1 reads LNHDA; CDR2 reads SQIVND (reference sequence). In DNA form, the CDR3 reads TGTGCCAGTAGCCCCCACACGACGGGCTACGAGCAGTACTTC. Translated: CASSPHTTGYEQYF. Filled out from reference TRBV19 and TRBJ2-7, the complete variable domain reads DGGITQSPKYLFRKEGQNVTLSCEQNLNHDAMYWYRQDPGQGLRLIYYSQIVNDFQKGDIAEGYSVSREKKESFPLTVTSAQKNPTAFYLCASSPHTTGYEQYFGPGTRLTVT.

V and J are TRBV25-1 and TRBJ2-3, with 7 bases fitting TRBD1. Trimming took 3 bases from V and 3 from J; bases not matched to a gene: 9. Germline V gene data show CDR1 as MGHDK and CDR2 as SYGVNS. The CDR3 totals 16 residues. The chain's CDR3 is CASSEARGGRTDTQYF. The CDR3 region has the DNA TGTGCCAGCAGTGAGGCCAGAGGGGGCAGAACAGATACGCAGTATTTT.

V is TRBV7-9 and J is TRBJ1-1; 7 bases map to TRBD1. The germline CDR1 and CDR2 sequences are SEHNR and FQNEAQ (reference sequence). V shed 3 bases and J 3 bases; nucleotides not matched to a gene: 4. The CDR3 consists of 14 residues. The CDR3 reads CASSFTGQHTEAFF. The CDR3 DNA reads TGTGCCAGCAGCTTCACGGGACAGCACACTGAAGCTTTCTTT.

In this sample, this clonotype turned up once. The V gene is TRBV30, the J gene TRBJ1-2; 9 bases fit TRBD1. In germline, CDR1 is GTSNPN, CDR2 SVGIG (reference sequence). The CDR3 runs to 12 residues. Trimming cost V 6 bases and J 4 bases; bases outside gene matches: 3. CDR3: CACRDRAYGYTF. As DNA, the CDR3 is TGTGCCTGCAGGGACAGGGCCTATGGCTACACCTTC.

In this sample, this clonotype turned up a few times. The chain carries TRBV30 and TRBJ2-2; D remains ambiguous. This CDR3 has 11 residues. Germline CDR1 reads GTSNPN; CDR2 reads SVGIG (reference sequence). The V gene lost 4 bases and the J gene lost 7 bases, with 7 bases spanning the gap. CDR3 DNA sequence: TGTGCCTGGACCCGGCGCGGGGAGCTGTTTTTT. Its protein is CAWTRRGELFF.

This clonotype came up many times. The V call is TRBV28, the J call TRBJ2-1, with 9 bases fitting TRBD1. This CDR3 spans 13 amino acids. J was trimmed by 4 bases and V by 6 bases; bases with no gene match: 1. Germline V CDR1 and CDR2: MDHEN, SYDVKM. CDR3 DNA sequence: TGTGCCAGCAGGGACAGGGGATACAATGAGCAGTTCTTC. It specifies CASRDRGYNEQFF.

The chain uses TRBV18 and TRBJ1-3; D gene uncertain. Germline loops: CDR1 KGHSH, CDR2 LQKENI. This CDR3 has 15 amino acids. Trimming took off 4 bases at V and 0 bases at J, with 10 bases between the two ends. CDR3: CASSRGSSSGNTIYF. The DNA of the CDR3 is TGTGCCAGCTCACGCGGCAGCTCCTCTGGAAACACCATATATTTT.

This chain joins TRBV9 and TRBJ2-7, with 9 bases lining up with TRBD1. Trimming cost V 3 bases and J 2 bases; bases outside gene matches: 9. CDR1 SGDLS and CDR2 YYNGEE come from the germline V gene. The CDR3 contains 16 residues. The CDR3 loop is CASSAGQGTAAYEQYF. In nucleotides, the CDR3 is TGTGCCAGCAGCGCTGGACAGGGGACGGCCGCCTACGAGCAGTACTTC.

The chain joins TRBV24-1 to TRBJ2-7; D not resolved. Trimming left V 2 bases short and J 4 bases short, with 11 bases between. There are 14 residues in the CDR3. CDR1 and CDR2 from the germline V gene are KGHDR and SFDVKD. The CDR3 sequence: CATSDSRTRYEQYF. CDR3 bases: TGTGCCACCAGTGATTCCAGAACGAGGTACGAGCAGTACTTC.

This clonotype occurred a few times. The chain couples TRBV5-6 to TRBJ2-7; 7 positions match TRBD1. CDR1 SGHDT and CDR2 YYEEEE come from the germline V gene. V was clipped by 4 bases and J by 5 bases; unmatched bases: 3. The CDR3 sequence is 12 residues long. The CDR3 DNA is TGTGCCAGCAGCCACAGGGGAAACGAGCAGTACTTC. Protein product: CASSHRGNEQYF.

This clonotype was observed many times. V gene TRBV28 combines with J gene TRBJ1-4; no reliable D call. The CDR3 covers 14 residues. Germline V gives CDR1 MDHEN, CDR2 SYDVKM. V was shortened by 5 bases and J by 5 bases, with 12 bases between the two germline ends. Here the CDR3 reads CASSLLHLNEKLFF. The CDR3 region has the DNA TGTGCCAGCAGTCTACTACACCTCAATGAAAAACTGTTTTTT.

This clonotype was picked up many times. The chain couples TRBV27 to TRBJ1-5; 8 nucleotides match TRBD1. J was trimmed by 0 bases and V by 1 base; bases with no gene match: 11. The CDR3 length is 19 residues. Germline V lookup: CDR1 MNHEY, CDR2 SMNVEV (reference sequence). The CDR3 reads CASSLWGTGSRFSNQPQHF. The CDR3 DNA follows: TGTGCCAGCAGTTTATGGGGGACAGGAAGCCGGTTTAGCAATCAGCCCCAGCATTTT.

The chain employs TRBV10-3 and TRBJ2-3; 8 bases line up with TRBD2. The CDR3 extends over 15 amino acids. With 5 bases clipped from V and 3 bases from J, the junction kept 7 bases outside the gene matches. The V gene's germline CDR1 is ENHRY and CDR2 SYGVKD. CDR3 nucleotides: TGTGCCATCAGTTCTGGAGCGGGAGTTACAGATACGCAGTATTTT. This codes for CAISSGAGVTDTQYF.

Points on this clonotype: The junction does not match germline at one end; this may be a read error. The chain couples TRBV7-3 to TRBJ2-5; TRBD1 aligns across 9 bases. CDR1 is SGHTA, CDR2 FQGTGA, per germline. The CDR3 covers 14 residues. The DNA of the CDR3 is TGTGCCAGCGGCTCCTATGTTTTACAGGGGGCGCTTAAGTTC. Encoded protein: CASGSYVLQGALKF.

The chain links TRBV5-6 to TRBJ2-7; no clear D. The length of the CDR3 is 12 residues. The germline V gene has CDR1 SGHDT and CDR2 YYEEEE. V was clipped by 1 base and J by 6 bases, with 8 bases between them. As DNA, the CDR3 is TGTGCCAGCAGCTTGACGCCTACCGAGCAGTACTTC. Translation gives CASSLTPTEQYF.